This T cell receptor beta chain was sequenced during a study of T cell responses to AZD1222 COVID-19 vaccine. Overall study findings and caveats: Repertoires in all cases were sampled only once the peak T cell response had passed. Spike-specific TCRs gained breadth and depth after people received two AZD1222 doses. Spike as a whole was targeted by vaccine-associated CD4 TCRs, dominant at 160-218 and 743-854. Donors in the cohort were predominantly white British and more often female, and clonal diversity was possibly underestimated.

A note on this clone: Its specificity is unknown.

Clones were read by immunoSEQ multiplex PCR, and TCRdb kept only the in-frame ones, dropping some. The sample records 100,000 to 150,000 clones, 80% to 95% being singletons. The germline CDR1 and CDR2 sequences are MNHEY and SVGAGI. The CDR3 is 14 residues long. Trimming pared 5 bases from V and 0 bases from J, leaving 8 bases between. The gene calls are TRBV6-5 and TRBJ1-3; a possible D gene is TRBD1 (6 bases). This clonotype was obtained from an adult in good health. Here the sequenced sample was peripheral blood, taken on day 0 of MenACWY control vaccination. The DNA for the CDR3 is TGTGCCAGCAGTACAGGGAGCTCTGGAAACACCATATATTTT. Translated: CASSTGSSGNTIYF.